A selection of T cell receptor beta chains follows, all from one sample in a study of identifying expanded T cells in peripheral blood. Sequenced by immunoSEQ multiplex PCR; TCRdb stores in-frame clones only, minus some. The table records about 94,000 clones, over 75% of them present only once. Sample: blood. The receptor set was obtained from a person between 18 and 70 years old in good health. The CDR3 runs from the conserved cysteine through the conserved F or W. D genes are given only for firm matches. Only part of the rows carry a size: once, few, many, or a class if the clone is expanded.

D gene	V gene	J gene	clone size	CDR3 DNA	CDR3 protein
.	TRBV6-1	TRBJ1-6	.	TGTGCCAGCAGTGAAGCGTGGTTTGTGAGCTCCTATAATTCACCCCTCCACTTT	CASSEAWFVSSYNSPLHF
.	TRBV2	TRBJ2-1	.	TGTGCCAGCAGTCCCGAGACTAGACGTGAGCAGTTCTTC	CASSPETRREQFF
.	TRBV11-2	TRBJ2-7	.	TGTGCCAGCAGCTTGACAGATGGGGGACCCTACGAGCAGTACTTC	CASSLTDGGPYEQYF
.	TRBV7-2	TRBJ2-3	.	TGTGCCAGCAGCTTAGTAGGGGGATGGAGCACAGATACGCAGTATTTT	CASSLVGGWSTDTQYF
.	TRBV7-2	TRBJ1-5	few	TGTGCCAGCAGCTTATCTTGGGATCAGCCCCAGCATTTT	CASSLSWDQPQHF
TRBD1	TRBV2	TRBJ2-3	few	TGTGCCAGCAGGAAGGGACAGGGGGGGGCAGATACGCAGTATTTT	CASRKGQGGADTQYF
.	TRBV19	TRBJ1-4	.	TGTGCCAGTAGTATCCGGGTATCGTATGAAAAACTGTTTTTT	CASSIRVSYEKLFF
.	TRBV2	TRBJ1-2	.	TGTGCCAGCATAAGGGCCTTGGGTCTAATTTATGGCTACACCTTC	CASIRALGLIYGYTF
TRBD2	TRBV30	TRBJ2-5	.	TGTGCCTGGACCGGCTCCGGGACTAGCGGTCAAGAGACCCAGTACTTC	CAWTGSGTSGQETQYF
.	TRBV5-1	TRBJ2-1	.	TGCGCCAGCAGGAAGGAGATCTCGGGATCCTACAATGAGCAGTTCTTC	CASRKEISGSYNEQFF
.	TRBV19	TRBJ1-5	.	TGTGCCAGTAGTTCCAACCCTCGATCGAACTTCCCAAATCAGCCCCAGCATTTT	CASSSNPRSNFPNQPQHF
.	TRBV27	TRBJ2-5	.	TGTGCCAGCAGTTTCCGCCGTTGGGAGACCCAGTACTTC	CASSFRRWETQYF
TRBD2	TRBV4-1	TRBJ2-1	.	TGCGCCAGCAGCCAAGAAACTAGCGGGAGTCGCCACAATGAGCAGTTCTTC	CASSQETSGSRHNEQFF
.	TRBV19	TRBJ1-5	few	TGTGCCAGTAGTTCGCCGGGACCGAATCAGCCCCAGCATTTT	CASSSPGPNQPQHF
.	TRBV19	TRBJ2-7	.	TGTGCCAGTAGTATAGCCTATACGCACAAAGGCTACGAGCAGTACTTC	CASSIAYTHKGYEQYF
.	TRBV9	TRBJ1-2	.	TGTGCCAGCAGCACACCAGGGAATACTAACTATGGCTACACCTTC	CASSTPGNTNYGYTF
.	TRBV18	TRBJ1-1	.	TGTGCCAGCTCACCCTTAGGGTCAATAGCTGAAGCTTTCTTT	CASSPLGSIAEAFF
.	TRBV19	TRBJ2-1	.	TGTGCCAGTAGTATACTCAATGAGCAGTTCTTC	CASSILNEQFF
.	TRBV9	TRBJ1-2	once	TGTGCCAGCAGCGGCAGGGCCCATAACTATGGCTACACCTTC	CASSGRAHNYGYTF
TRBD2	TRBV5-1	TRBJ2-3	.	TGCGCCAGCAGAACGAGCGGGGGGGTCACAGATACGCAGTATTTT	CASRTSGGVTDTQYF
.	TRBV5-1	TRBJ2-7	.	TGCGCCAGCAGCACGCTCGGTAGGCCCTACGAGCAGTACTTC	CASSTLGRPYEQYF
.	TRBV4-1	TRBJ2-4	.	TGCGCCAGCAGCCAAGACAGGGGAGGGGCCAAAAACATTCAGTACTTC	CASSQDRGGAKNIQYF
TRBD1	TRBV10-2	TRBJ1-1	.	TGCGCCATCGCGGACAGGATGAACACTGAAGCTTTCTTT	CAIADRMNTEAFF
.	TRBV5-1	TRBJ1-1	.	TGCGCCAGCAGCCCCTTGGGAGGGGTGAACACTGAAGCTTTCTTT	CASSPLGGVNTEAFF
.	TRBV5-4	TRBJ2-1	once	TGTGCCAGCAGCCGCAGTGAACTTGGTTTCGATGAGCAGTTCTTC	CASSRSELGFDEQFF
.	TRBV10-3	TRBJ2-2	few	TGTGCCATCAGTGGGACAGCGAGTGGGGAGCTGTTTTTT	CAISGTASGELFF
.	TRBV14	TRBJ2-1	.	TGTGCCAGCAGACAAAGGGGCTACCATGAGCAGTTCTTC	CASRQRGYHEQFF
TRBD1	TRBV19	TRBJ1-5	.	TGTGCCAGTAGGACACAGGGGGCCGGCAATCAGCCCCAGCATTTT	CASRTQGAGNQPQHF
.	TRBV18	TRBJ1-2	few	TGTGCCAGCTCACCTCCGGGGAGGGGTGGCTACACCTTC	CASSPPGRGGYTF
.	TRBV10-2	TRBJ2-3	.	TGCGCCAGCAGTGGTTCAGGGTCGACAGATACGCAGTATTTT	CASSGSGSTDTQYF
TRBD1	TRBV27	TRBJ2-1	.	TGTGCCAGCAGTCCATTACAGGGGCTAGGCAATGAGCAGTTCTTC	CASSPLQGLGNEQFF
.	TRBV5-3	TRBJ1-1	.	TGTGCCAGAAGCCCGGACAGATTGAACACTGAAGCTTTCTTT	CARSPDRLNTEAFF
TRBD1	TRBV25-1	TRBJ1-6	.	TGTGCCAGCAGACAGGGGCCTTATAATTCACCCCTCCACTTT	CASRQGPYNSPLHF
.	TRBV2	TRBJ1-6	.	TGTGCCAGCAGTGAAACAACCGGGGGTTCACCCCTCCACTTT	CASSETTGGSPLHF
.	TRBV5-1	TRBJ1-3	.	TGCGCCAGCAGCTTGGCTGGCTCTGGAAACACCATATATTTT	CASSLAGSGNTIYF
TRBD2	TRBV12-5	TRBJ2-3	.	TGTGCTAGTGGTTTGGGAAGACTAGCGGGTAGCACAGATACGCAGTATTTT	CASGLGRLAGSTDTQYF
.	TRBV7-9	TRBJ1-2	.	TGTGCCAGCAGCCCGTGGGGCCGGGAATATGGCTACACCTTC	CASSPWGREYGYTF
.	TRBV5-1	TRBJ1-2	.	TGCGCCAGCAGCCCTATGGGGGATGGCTACACCTTC	CASSPMGDGYTF
.	TRBV9	TRBJ1-5	.	TGTGCCAGCAGCGTAGGGGGAGGGGATCAGCCCCAGCATTTT	CASSVGGGDQPQHF
.	TRBV9	TRBJ2-2	.	TGTGCCAGTTCGAACACCGGGGAGCTGTTTTTT	CASSNTGELFF
.	TRBV5-5	TRBJ2-7	.	TGTGCCAGCAGCTATCAGACAGGCTACGAGCAGTACTTC	CASSYQTGYEQYF
TRBD1	TRBV9	TRBJ1-2	.	TGTGCCAGCAGCGTAGCTACAGGGGACTCATATGGCTACACCTTC	CASSVATGDSYGYTF
.	TRBV14	TRBJ1-2	.	TGTGCCAGCAGCCGTCAGGCGGGCGTCATGGATGGCTACACCTTC	CASSRQAGVMDGYTF
TRBD2	TRBV5-1	TRBJ2-3	.	TGCGCCAGCAGCTTGGGGACTAGCGGGAGGGTAGATACGCAGTATTTT	CASSLGTSGRVDTQYF